This T cell receptor (beta chain) was recovered during a study of T-cell memory formation after mild COVID-19. The CDR3 totals 14 residues. Germline V gene data show CDR1 as SGHRS and CDR2 as YFSETQ. Trimming removed 3 bases from V and 11 bases from J, with 20 bases in between. This clonotype was counted between two and nine times. In TCRdb, the 5' RACE reads were re-called with MiXCR into one record per CDR3 protein. The table records just over 400,000 distinct CDR3 sequences, around 22% of them present only once. The sequencing sample was made of PBMCs or a T cell subset sorted from them (not recorded which). The chain carries TRBV5-1 and TRBJ1-1; no reliable D call. This TCR derives from an adult woman who had mild COVID-19 (a few samples of this study predate the infection). Cell type and time point are not known. The CDR3 loop is CASSSTAVGLVAFF. The CDR3 coding sequence is TGCGCCAGCAGCTCAACGGCGGTTGGGCTTGTGGCTTTCTTT.